This T cell receptor beta chain came from a study of monozygotic twins with inflammatory bowel disease. From the 5' RACE reads, TCRdb lists one entry per CDR3 protein and no DNA. The table for this sample gives approximately 400,000 distinct CDR3 sequences. The CDR3 covers 17 residues. Germline lookup yields CDR1 DFQATT and CDR2 SNEGSKA (reference sequence). The TCR was taken from a human donor with ulcerative colitis or Crohn's disease, or a healthy co-twin of an affected twin (not recorded which). The chain has TRBV20-1 and TRBJ2-1; TCRdb proposes TRBD2, but this gene call is untestable without DNA. The sequenced sample was blood. CDR3 sequence: CSARGSSGRVRGDEQFF.